This TCR beta chain was obtained from a study of CD8+CD57+ T cells in acquired aplastic anemia. For the study at large: Roughly 3.2 ug was the average amount of DNA from sorted CD4+ and CD8+ cells.

Patients picked for sequencing had shown CD8+CD57+ cell expansion detected by flow cytometry. Findings and caveats of the study: A set of about 28 CD8+ CDR3 sequences was shared between patients and controls, and these sequences appeared highly expressed in patients.

Profiles of TCR beta VDJ and CDR3 were generated from a genomic DNA template. TCRdb re-called the reads through MiXCR, storing one row per CDR3 protein. The sample carries 200,000 to 300,000 distinct CDR3 sequences, 82% recorded once. The CDR3 totals 13 residues. The V end was cut by 1 base, the J end by 6 bases, with 7 bases between. Per germline, CDR1 MGHDK and CDR2 SYGVNS. A note on this clonotype: Antigen: not known.

The receptor's source is a human donor with aplastic anemia. Material for sequencing was sorted CD4+, CD8+, or CD8+CD57+ T cells (not recorded which) from PBMCs. The chain has TRBV25-1 and TRBJ1-5; D gene ambiguous. CDR3 amino acids: CASSEWNGQPQHF. CDR3 nucleotides: TGTGCCAGCAGTGAATGGAACGGTCAGCCCCAGCATTTT.